This T cell receptor (beta chain) was sequenced during a study of cytomegalovirus exposure and HLA in healthy donors. The CDR3 has 16 amino acids. The V and J ends lost 4 bases and 1 base, in that order; junction bases with no gene match: 10. Germline CDR1 SGHRS, CDR2 YFSETQ. Whole-study findings and limits: Researchers reported from a later analysis that most CMV-associated TCR beta chains appeared HLA-restricted. In a later analysis, compared with equally common non-associated chains, HLA-associated beta chains were more expanded.

Note on this clone: Its matching antigen is unknown.

Vbeta (60) and Jbeta (13) primers were used in the PCR. Measured with immunoSEQ multiplex PCR; TCRdb has only the in-frame clones, and not every one. The sample lists 180,000 or so clones; 70% to 90% were seen once. Material: PBMCs. The V call is TRBV5-1, the J call TRBJ2-7; 8 nucleotides match TRBD1. The TCR was taken from a man aged 18 to 35 in good health and CMV-seropositive. CDR3 nucleotide sequence: TGCGCCAGCAGCCCGGCGACAGGGGCAAGGTCCTACGAGCAGTACTTC. The encoded protein is CASSPATGARSYEQYF.